The rows below give T cell receptor beta chains drawn from one sample of a study of OX40 agonist ivuxolimab in advanced cancers. Some clones are missing from TCRdb's copy, which holds only in-frame ones; the method was immunoSEQ multiplex PCR. The sample yields over 50,000 clones, around 91% seen once. Specimen: CD4+ or CD8+ T cells sorted from blood, collected in a trial of the OX40 agonist ivuxolimab. These receptors were obtained from an adult with an advanced solid tumor such as melanoma, head and neck, liver or kidney cancer. The CDR3 runs from the conserved cysteine through the conserved F or W. Each record gives: CDR3 length, D gene, clone size, J gene, V gene, CDR3 DNA, CDR3 protein. D genes are given only for firm matches. Some rows have no size entry. The others give once, few or many, or a class for an expanded clone.

14 | . | . | TRBJ1-1 | TRBV4-3 | TGCGCCAGCAGCCAAGATACTCGGGGCACTGAAGCTTTCTTT | CASSQDTRGTEAFF
11 | . | . | TRBJ1-2 | TRBV28 | TGTGCCAGCAGTTTGGACTATGGCTACACCTTC | CASSLDYGYTF
12 | . | . | TRBJ1-2 | TRBV19 | TGTGCCACCCCTCGGGAGGGGGGTGGCTACACCTTC | CATPREGGGYTF
15 | . | . | TRBJ1-5 | TRBV4-3 | TGCGCCAGCAGCCAAGATGCAGGGGACAATCAGCCCCAGCATTTT | CASSQDAGDNQPQHF
15 | . | . | TRBJ2-3 | TRBV7-9 | TGTGCCAGCAGCGGTATGGGGACCTCCACAGATACGCAGTATTTT | CASSGMGTSTDTQYF
13 | TRBD1 | . | TRBJ2-1 | TRBV28 | TGTGCCAGCAGTCTGCCAGGGGGCAATGAGCAGTTCTTC | CASSLPGGNEQFF
17 | . | . | TRBJ2-6 | TRBV2 | TGTGCCAGCAGTGAAGGCAGCGTCTTCTCTGGGGCCAACGTCCTGACTTTC | CASSEGSVFSGANVLTF
15 | . | . | TRBJ2-5 | TRBV27 | TGTGCCAGCAGGAAGTTAGAGACGGAGGAGGGGACCCAGTACTTC | CASRKLETEEGTQYF
15 | . | . | TRBJ2-7 | TRBV4-1 | TGCGCCAGCAGCCAAGACGGCTCCGTGGGATACGAGCAGTACTTC | CASSQDGSVGYEQYF
13 | . | . | TRBJ2-3 | TRBV28 | TGTGCCAGCAGTTTCGAGAATCGGGATACGCAGTATTTT | CASSFENRDTQYF
13 | . | . | TRBJ1-1 | TRBV27 | TGTGCCAGCAGTTCGACAAGGAACACTGAAGCTTTCTTT | CASSSTRNTEAFF
14 | . | . | TRBJ2-7 | TRBV7-9 | TGTGCCAGCAGCCCCCCTGGACAGAGGTACGAGCAGTACTTC | CASSPPGQRYEQYF
15 | TRBD2 | . | TRBJ2-7 | TRBV14 | TGTGCCAGCAGCCCGTGGCCCGGGACTAACTTCGAGCAGTACTTC | CASSPWPGTNFEQYF
13 | . | once | TRBJ2-1 | TRBV6-1 | TGTGCCAGCACCGCGGGTAGTGATAATGAGCAGTTCTTC | CASTAGSDNEQFF
12 | TRBD1 | . | TRBJ1-2 | TRBV10-3 | TGTGCCATCAGCGAGGGACAGTATGGCTACACCTTC | CAISEGQYGYTF
18 | TRBD2 | . | TRBJ2-7 | TRBV2 | TGTGCCAGCAGTGAGGGAGGACTAGCGGGTCTCGCCTCCTACGAGCAGTACTTC | CASSEGGLAGLASYEQYF
15 | . | . | TRBJ1-4 | TRBV11-2 | TGTGCCAGCAGCTTAGGTCCCAGGACCCCTGAAAAACTGTTTTTT | CASSLGPRTPEKLFF
14 | TRBD1 | once | TRBJ2-7 | TRBV27 | TGTGCCAGCAGTTTATCTGGGACAGCTTACGAGCAGTACTTC | CASSLSGTAYEQYF
16 | . | . | TRBJ2-1 | TRBV21-1 | TGTGCCCCCCCCGCTGGGAGGGCGACCTCCTACAATGAGCAGTTCTTC | CAPPAGRATSYNEQFF
16 | . | . | TRBJ2-7 | TRBV28 | TGTGCCAGCAGGGGGACCCTAGGACAAATGGGCTACGAGCAGTACTTC | CASRGTLGQMGYEQYF
13 | TRBD1 | . | TRBJ2-1 | TRBV11-3 | TGTGCCAGCAGCTCAGCGACAGGGAATGAGCAGTTCTTC | CASSSATGNEQFF
13 | TRBD1 | . | TRBJ1-5 | TRBV19 | TGTGCCAGTAAAACAGGGGCGAATCAGCCCCAGCATTTT | CASKTGANQPQHF
15 | . | . | TRBJ2-1 | TRBV15 | TGTGCCACCAGCAGAGATGGGACATCCTACAATGAGCAGTTCTTC | CATSRDGTSYNEQFF
16 | TRBD1 | . | TRBJ1-2 | TRBV7-4 | TGTGCCAGCAGTTCAGAAGGACAGGGGGCAAACTATGGCTACACCTTC | CASSSEGQGANYGYTF
16 | TRBD1 | once | TRBJ1-1 | TRBV4-1 | TGCGCCAGCAGCCCAGTAGGACAGGTTATGAACACTGAAGCTTTCTTT | CASSPVGQVMNTEAFF
15 | . | . | TRBJ2-2 | TRBV6-5 | TGTGCCAGCAGTTACTCAGGGCAGAACACCGGGGAGCTGTTTTTT | CASSYSGQNTGELFF
16 | . | . | TRBJ2-1 | TRBV28 | TGTGCCAGCAGATTGAAACCGGGACTTTCCTACAATGAGCAGTTCTTC | CASRLKPGLSYNEQFF
15 | TRBD1 | few | TRBJ2-2 | TRBV5-1 | TGCGCCAGCAGCTTACAGGGGGCGGACACCGGGGAGCTGTTTTTT | CASSLQGADTGELFF
17 | . | . | TRBJ2-1 | TRBV28 | TGTGCCAGCAGTTTATCCTTGACAGTTACTTCCTACAATGAGCAGTTCTTC | CASSLSLTVTSYNEQFF
16 | TRBD1 | once | TRBJ2-3 | TRBV27 | TGTGCCAGCAGTGAAGACAGGGGGCAGTTGGGGAATACGCAGTATTTT | CASSEDRGQLGNTQYF
12 | . | . | TRBJ2-1 | TRBV27 | TGTGCCAGCAGTTCAACCTACAATGAGCAGTTCTTC | CASSSTYNEQFF
14 | . | . | TRBJ2-3 | TRBV28 | TGTGCCAGCAGCCTAGGAGAGGCCACAGATACGCAGTATTTT | CASSLGEATDTQYF
15 | TRBD1 | . | TRBJ2-7 | TRBV6-6 | TGTGCCAGCAGTTACTCGACGGGACAGGGTTACGAGCAGTACTTC | CASSYSTGQGYEQYF
15 | TRBD1 | . | TRBJ1-5 | TRBV5-6 | TGTGCCAGCAGCCATGCGGGACAGCTAAATCAGCCCCAGCATTTT | CASSHAGQLNQPQHF
13 | . | . | TRBJ1-1 | TRBV4-3 | TGCGCCAGCAGCCGGGAGGGGAACACTGAAGCTTTCTTT | CASSREGNTEAFF
16 | TRBD2 | once | TRBJ2-7 | TRBV4-3 | TGCGCCAGCAGCCAAGATTTGGGGGAGGGTGGCTACGAGCAGTACTTC | CASSQDLGEGGYEQYF
15 | . | few | TRBJ2-5 | TRBV7-8 | TGTGCCAGCAGCCCTCTCACGGGGGAAAAAGAGACCCAGTACTTC | CASSPLTGEKETQYF
17 | . | . | TRBJ2-1 | TRBV28 | TGTGCCAGCAGCCTAACCCGGGGCCGGGGTTCCTACAATGAGCAGTTCTTC | CASSLTRGRGSYNEQFF
15 | TRBD2 | few | TRBJ2-3 | TRBV6-1 | TGTGCCAGCAGTGAAGAGTTAGCGGGAGCAGATACGCAGTATTTT | CASSEELAGADTQYF
14 | . | . | TRBJ2-3 | TRBV19 | TGTGCCAGTATTGGTAGACCAAGCACAGATACGCAGTATTTT | CASIGRPSTDTQYF
13 | . | . | TRBJ1-1 | TRBV14 | TGTGCCAGCAGCCCGTATCTGACAACTGGAGCTTTCTTT | CASSPYLTTGAFF
16 | TRBD2 | . | TRBJ2-1 | TRBV11-3 | TGTGCCAGCAGCTTAGATCTAGCGGCCTCCTACAATGAGCAGTTCTTC | CASSLDLAASYNEQFF
13 | . | . | TRBJ1-5 | TRBV28 | TGTGCCAGCAGTTTTGGTAGCAATCAGCCCCAGCATTTT | CASSFGSNQPQHF
13 | . | . | TRBJ2-1 | TRBV2 | TGTGCCAGCAGTGATTCCCCGGACAATGAGCAGTTCTTC | CASSDSPDNEQFF
15 | TRBD2 | . | TRBJ2-3 | TRBV7-3 | TGTGCCAGCAGCCTTACTAGCGGTAGCACAGATACGCAGTATTTT | CASSLTSGSTDTQYF
15 | . | . | TRBJ1-1 | TRBV6-6 | TGTGCCAGCATCCGACTGCGGGGCGCGGACACTGAAGCTTTCTTT | CASIRLRGADTEAFF
14 | . | . | TRBJ2-7 | TRBV4-3 | TGCGCCAGCAGCCAAGAAGGATGGGGCTACGAGCAGTACTTC | CASSQEGWGYEQYF
15 | . | . | TRBJ2-1 | TRBV4-3 | TGCGCCAGCAGCCAAGATCCTCGGGGAGGAAATGAGCAGTTCTTC | CASSQDPRGGNEQFF
13 | . | few | TRBJ1-2 | TRBV9 | TGTGCCAGCAGCGAGAGGGGTAACTATGGCTACACCTTC | CASSERGNYGYTF
11 | . | . | TRBJ2-2 | TRBV25-1 | TGTGCCAGCAGTAAGGGTGGGGAGCTGTTTTTT | CASSKGGELFF
12 | . | . | TRBJ2-2 | TRBV11-2 | TGTGCCAGCAGCTTAGCCCCCGGGGAGCTGTTTTTT | CASSLAPGELFF
12 | . | . | TRBJ1-2 | TRBV6-5 | TGTGCCAGCAGTTACTCAGGGGGTGGCTACACCTTC | CASSYSGGGYTF
15 | . | . | TRBJ1-3 | TRBV6-5 | TGTGCCAGCAGTTACTCGGGGGGGAGTGGAAACACCATATATTTT | CASSYSGGSGNTIYF
15 | TRBD1 | . | TRBJ2-1 | TRBV6-5 | TGTGCCACCGCCGTTGTTGACAGGGCCTACAATGAGCAGTTCTTC | CATAVVDRAYNEQFF